Detailed here is one TCR beta chain. This sample is part of a study of glioma-infiltrating T cells after dendritic cell vaccination. Here immunoSEQ multiplex PCR was the method, and the copy in TCRdb shows in-frame clones only, minus some. Counted here are tens of thousands of clones, around 90% occurring once; the ten biggest clones make up about 3.2%. Germline V lookup: CDR1 SGHVS, CDR2 FNYEAQ. Trimming cost V 0 bases and J 9 bases; bases outside gene matches: 7. This CDR3 contains 17 residues. The receptor was derived from a human donor with glioblastoma. Sequenced material: blood, taken before dendritic cell vaccination. The chain recombines TRBV7-6 with TRBJ2-1; 14 bases are shared with TRBD2. The CDR3 is CASSLAPTSGRVAEQFF. The CDR3 coding sequence is TGTGCCAGCAGCTTAGCCCCGACTAGCGGGAGGGTCGCTGAGCAGTTCTTC.